Detailed here is one TCR beta chain. This record belongs to a study of blood T cell repertoires in COVID-19. In the study's own analysis: Amplified reference gene primers provided the basis for estimating nucleated cell counts. Some clones are missing from TCRdb's copy, which holds only in-frame ones; the method was immunoSEQ multiplex PCR. V, J and clone size were drawn from that table, and D and trimming were deduced from the DNA. Altogether about 130,000 clones are present, more than 70% being singletons, with the ten largest covering more than 3.5%. V was pared by 3 bases and J by 5 bases, with 13 bases of the junction left unmatched. This CDR3 comprises 16 residues. From germline, CDR1 is LNHDA and CDR2 SQIVND (reference sequence).

The material sequenced was peripheral blood. V gene TRBV19 combines with J gene TRBJ2-7; 7 bases map to TRBD1. This TCR derives from a woman in her sixties with acute or convalescent COVID-19. The CDR3 DNA reads as TGTGCCAGTAGTATTCCTCTCGAGACAGGGAACCACGAGCAGTACTTC. It yields the protein CASSIPLETGNHEQYF.